This TCR beta chain was sequenced for a study of blood T cell repertoires in COVID-19. Study-level background: Sample material is recorded as cDNA or gDNA derived from T cells, B-cell-depleted T cells, or PBMCs.

Profiling relied on immunoSEQ multiplex PCR, and the TCRdb table lists in-frame clones only, not all of them. The sample holds 200,000 to 300,000 clones; 70% to 90% are singletons and the top ten take 0.65% to 0.8%. J gave up 5 bases and V 0 bases, and 9 bases lay outside the gene matches. CDR3 length equals 16 residues. Germline V gene lookup returns CDR1 LGHNA and CDR2 YSLEER. The sequencing sample was made of peripheral blood. The chain joins TRBV4-3 to TRBJ2-5; 7 bases map to TRBD2. This TCR derives from a human donor in a cohort sampled during active COVID-19. The CDR3: CASSQDGATSMETQYF. The CDR3 DNA reads TGCGCCAGCAGCCAAGATGGGGCGACTAGCATGGAGACCCAGTACTTC.